These 28 T cell receptor beta chains were all obtained from the same sample, sequenced in a study of technical replicates of blood from a handful of donors. Profiled with immunoSEQ multiplex PCR; TCRdb holds only in-frame clones, not every one. Of 45,000 to 60,000 clones listed, around 92% are singletons. The specimen sequenced was PBMCs. The receptors shown here come from a human donor in good health. Some clones in this sample may be carry-over from other donors' samples.

The rearrangement uses TRBV7-8 and TRBJ1-1; TRBD1 might be the D (6 bases). CDR1 is SGHVS, CDR2 FQNEAQ, per germline. There are 13 residues in the CDR3. Deletions cut 5 bases from V and 1 base from J, with 8 bases between. CDR3 in DNA: TGTGCCAGCAGCCCCAGGGGGAACACTGAAGCTTTCTTT. It yields the protein CASSPRGNTEAFF.

The V gene is TRBV13, the J gene TRBJ2-1; 14 positions match TRBD2. Germline V gene data show CDR1 as PRHDT and CDR2 as FYEKMQ (reference sequence). This CDR3 comprises 16 residues. With V trimmed by 7 bases and J by 4 bases, 6 bases remained unmatched. CDR3 amino acids: CASNARLAGGYNEQFF. Here the CDR3 DNA reads TGTGCCAGCAACGCCCGACTAGCGGGGGGGTACAATGAGCAGTTCTTC. Drawing the rest from reference TRBV13 and TRBJ2-1, the complete variable domain is AAGVIQSPRHLIKEKRETATLKCYPIPRHDTVYWYQQGPGQDPQFLISFYEKMQSDKGSIPDRFSAQQFSDYHSELNMSSLELGDSALYFCASNARLAGGYNEQFFGPGTRLTVL.

The V gene is TRBV7-3, the J gene TRBJ2-7; TRBD2 matches 12 bases. The length of the CDR3 is 16 residues. V dropped 4 bases and J dropped 5; count of bases not matched to a gene: 9. Looked up from germline, CDR1 is SGHTA and CDR2 is FQGTGA. CDR3 sequence reads: CASSSVSLAGGNEQYF. The CDR3 DNA sequence: TGTGCCAGCAGCTCCGTTAGCCTAGCGGGAGGGAACGAGCAGTACTTC.

V is TRBV18 and J is TRBJ2-5; D gene ambiguous. The CDR3 is 13 residues long. Germline CDR1 and CDR2: KGHSH and LQKENI. V dropped 2 bases and J dropped 1 base, with 5 bases sitting between them. CDR3 loop: CASSPGSQETQYF. In DNA form, the CDR3 reads TGTGCCAGCTCACCAGGCAGCCAAGAGACCCAGTACTTC.

The chain joins TRBV4-3 to TRBJ2-4; 8 nucleotides agree with TRBD2. With 4 bases clipped from V and 0 bases from J, the junction kept 5 bases outside the gene matches. In germline, CDR1 is LGHNA, CDR2 YSLEER. The CDR3 contains 16 residues. CDR3 amino acids: CASSRSSGPAKNIQYF. The CDR3 coding sequence is TGCGCCAGCAGCCGATCTAGCGGGCCAGCCAAAAACATTCAGTACTTC.

The genes are TRBV19 and TRBJ2-1, with 7 bases aligning to TRBD1. V lost 4 bases, J lost 4 bases, and 4 bases stayed unmatched. Germline CDR1 and CDR2: LNHDA and SQIVND (reference sequence). There are 14 residues in the CDR3. The CDR3 DNA reads TGTGCCAGTAGTAGACGGGACAGATACAATGAGCAGTTCTTC. Amino acids: CASSRRDRYNEQFF.

This clone was picked up one time. The V gene is TRBV18, the J gene TRBJ1-5; 7 bases map to TRBD1. Germline loops: CDR1 KGHSH, CDR2 LQKENI. Trimming took 3 bases from V and 3 from J; bases not matched to a gene: 2. The CDR3 runs 14 residues. This CDR3 is CASSPGTDNQPQHF. The CDR3 DNA sequence: TGTGCCAGCTCACCCGGGACAGACAATCAGCCCCAGCATTTT.

The chain recombines TRBV11-2 with TRBJ2-5, with D maybe TRBD1 (6 bases). V lost 1 base and J lost 2, with 8 bases in between. The germline gives CDR1 SGHAT, CDR2 FQNNGV. The CDR3 covers 14 residues. The CDR3 sequence is CASSLGTEQETQYF. For the CDR3, the DNA is TGTGCCAGCAGCTTAGGGACAGAACAAGAGACCCAGTACTTC.

V and J are TRBV2 and TRBJ2-2; perhaps TRBD1 as D (6 bases). Germline V CDR1 and CDR2: SNHLY, FYNNEI. This CDR3 contains 13 residues. The V end lost 4 bases, the J end lost 6 bases, and 9 bases lay between the germline ends. CDR3 loop: CASSVQGSGELFF. CDR3 coding DNA: TGTGCCAGCAGTGTACAGGGTTCCGGGGAGCTGTTTTTT.

Remarks on this clone: One junction end disagrees with the germline gene, perhaps due to a read error. The CDR3 region is CASSKEAGHGNTEAFF. CDR3 nucleotides: TGCGCCAGCAGCAAAGAAGCAGGCCATGGAAACACTGAAGCTTTCTTT. This sequence joins TRBV4-1 and TRBJ1-1; the D is unclear. Germline assignment: CDR1 MGHRA and CDR2 YSYEKL. The CDR3 has 16 residues.

V usage is TRBV29-1 and J usage is TRBJ1-3; D not certain. Trimming cost V 4 bases and J 4 bases, with 8 bases left between them. The germline V gene has CDR1 SQVTM and CDR2 ANQGSEA. This CDR3 spans 12 amino acids. CDR3 DNA: TGCAGCGTTGTTAGCGCAGGAAACACCATATATTTT. This gives the protein CSVVSAGNTIYF. The full variable domain, rest sourced from reference TRBV29-1 and TRBJ1-3, is SAVISQKPSRDICQRGTSLTIQCQVDSQVTMMFWYRQQPGQSLTLIATANQGSEATYESGFVIDKFPISRPNLTFSTLTVSNMSPEDSSIYLCSVVSAGNTIYFGEGSWLTVV.

V is TRBV2 and J is TRBJ2-7; D might be TRBD1 (7 bases). The germline V gene has CDR1 SNHLY and CDR2 FYNNEI. CDR3 length: 12 amino acids. V was pared by 7 bases and J by 5 bases, with 12 bases between. CDR3 nucleotide sequence: TGTGCCAGCAATGGAGGGGGCCACGAGCAGTACTTC. Translating it yields CASNGGGHEQYF.

V usage is TRBV5-8 and J usage is TRBJ1-1, with a tentative D call TRBD1 (5 bases). Trimming pared 1 base from V and 4 bases from J, leaving 8 bases between. The CDR3 contains 13 residues. Germline CDR1 SGHTS, CDR2 YDEGEE. CDR3 amino acids: CASSLMGPTEAFF. CDR3 nucleotides: TGTGCCAGCAGCTTGATGGGGCCCACTGAAGCTTTCTTT.

The V gene is TRBV28, the J gene TRBJ1-3, with D perhaps matching TRBD1 (5 bases). The V gene's germline CDR1 is MDHEN and CDR2 SYDVKM. The CDR3 contains 15 residues. V was shortened by 4 bases and J by 0 bases, with 10 bases between the two germline ends. CDR3 protein: CASSWGSTSGNTIYF. The CDR3 DNA reads as TGTGCCAGCAGTTGGGGCAGCACCTCTGGAAACACCATATATTTT.

The genes are TRBV5-1 and TRBJ1-4, with TRBD1 matching over 9 bases. J gave up 3 bases and V 1 base, and 7 bases lay outside the gene matches. This CDR3 has 17 amino acids. Germline CDR1 and CDR2: SGHRS and YFSETQ. This chain's CDR3 is CASSLFVQGASNEKLFF. In nucleotides, the CDR3 is TGCGCCAGCAGCTTGTTTGTACAGGGGGCGTCTAATGAAAAACTGTTTTTT.

This clone has a single count. This chain uses TRBV30 with TRBJ1-2; 7 positions match TRBD1. The CDR3 extends over 15 amino acids. V dropped 0 bases and J dropped 1; count of bases not matched to a gene: 5. The germline gives CDR1 GTSNPN, CDR2 SVGIG (reference sequence). CDR3 sequence (DNA): TGTGCCTGGAGTGTAGGGCCAGGGGGTAACTATGGCTACACCTTC. Its protein is CAWSVGPGGNYGYTF.

V and J are TRBV11-2 and TRBJ2-7, with TRBD1 matching over 9 bases. Germline CDR1 reads SGHAT; CDR2 reads FQNNGV. V lost 3 bases to trimming and J lost 7 bases; unmatched junction nucleotides: 13. The CDR3 is 16 residues long. The CDR3 DNA is TGTGCCAGCAGCTTGGACCAGGACAGGGGTTTTTTAGAGCAGTACTTC. Its protein is CASSLDQDRGFLEQYF.

J is TRBJ2-7 and V is TRBV12-1; the table's D call TRBD2 went unverified against the DNA. TRBV12-1 is termed a pseudogene. The CDR3 spans 15 residues. The CDR3 sequence: CAAQEEREATYEQYF. The CDR3 DNA reads TGTGCCGCCCAGGAGGAGCGGGAGGCAACCTACGAGCAGTACTTC.

V gene TRBV6-4 combines with J gene TRBJ2-5; 10 bases fit TRBD2. Trimming cost V 0 bases and J 4 bases; bases outside gene matches: 5. Germline CDR1 and CDR2: MRHNA and SNTAGT. The CDR3 runs 16 residues. CDR3 DNA sequence: TGTGCCAGCAGTGACTCCCTAGCGGGAGTGGGAGAGACCCAGTACTTC. The encoded protein is CASSDSLAGVGETQYF.

This clone appeared a few times. The V gene is TRBV4-2, the J gene TRBJ1-1; D possibly corresponds to TRBD1 (5 bases). Trimming took 1 base from V and 1 from J, leaving 7 bases between them. This CDR3 has 14 amino acids. The V gene's germline CDR1 is LGHNA and CDR2 YNFKEQ. The CDR3 DNA is TGTGCCAGCAGCCAAGGCGGACAGAACACTGAAGCTTTCTTT. Amino acids: CASSQGGQNTEAFF.

This chain connects TRBV7-6 to TRBJ1-6, with D uncertain. From germline, CDR1 is SGHVS and CDR2 FNYEAQ. This CDR3 contains 15 residues. The germline V and J ends were trimmed by 5 bases and 0 bases, with 8 bases remaining between them. The CDR3 loop reads CASSVSSSYNSPLHF. The CDR3 DNA follows: TGTGCCAGCAGCGTATCGAGCTCCTATAATTCACCCCTCCACTTT.

The chain joins TRBV5-1 to TRBJ1-4; 11 bases match TRBD1. This CDR3 region has 15 residues. CDR1 SGHRS and CDR2 YFSETQ come from the germline V gene. V dropped 0 bases and J dropped 7; count of bases not matched to a gene: 2. The CDR3 DNA sequence: TGCGCCAGCAGCTTGGGCGGGACAGGGGGTGAAAAACTGTTTTTT. As protein: CASSLGGTGGEKLFF.

The chain carries TRBV2 and TRBJ2-1; 13 bases fit TRBD2. Trimming took 5 bases from V and 2 from J; bases not matched to a gene: 6. The CDR3 length is 17 residues. Germline CDR1 SNHLY, CDR2 FYNNEI. The CDR3 nucleotides are TGTGCCAGCAGTAGGACTAGCGGGAGCGGCACCTACAATGAGCAGTTCTTC. Translating it yields CASSRTSGSGTYNEQFF.

The genes are TRBV7-2 and TRBJ2-1, with D perhaps matching TRBD2 (6 bases). Germline CDR1 and CDR2: SGHTA and FQGNSA. V was pared by 5 bases and J by 0 bases, with 17 bases between. This CDR3 spans 17 amino acids. The CDR3 sequence: CASSLRTTTHSYNEQFF. Written as DNA, the CDR3 is TGTGCCAGCAGCCTCCGGACTACAACGCACTCCTACAATGAGCAGTTCTTC.

This chain joins TRBV28 and TRBJ1-2; the match to TRBD1 covers 7 bases. J was trimmed by 8 bases and V by 1 base; bases with no gene match: 1. Germline V gene sequence: CDR1 MDHEN, CDR2 SYDVKM. The CDR3 totals 12 residues. The CDR3 protein is CASSLSTGGYTF. CDR3 sequence (DNA): TGTGCCAGCAGTTTATCGACAGGGGGCTACACCTTC.

The J gene is TRBJ1-2, the V gene TRBV10-3; D is possibly TRBD1 (5 bases). Trimming took off 6 bases at V and 6 bases at J, with 14 bases between the two ends. The CDR3 is 13 residues long. Germline CDR1 ENHRY, CDR2 SYGVKD. The CDR3 reads CAISKGLVDGYTF. The CDR3 DNA reads TGTGCCATCAGCAAGGGGCTTGTCGATGGCTACACCTTC.

The chain employs TRBV6-6 and TRBJ1-1; D possibly corresponds to TRBD1 (5 bases). The V gene's germline CDR1 is MNHNY and CDR2 SVGAGI (reference sequence). Trimming stripped 2 bases from V and 5 bases from J, with 9 bases between. CDR3 size: 13 residues. The CDR3 bases are TGTGCCAGCAGTTACGGCAGGGTGACTGAAGCTTTCTTT. Its translation: CASSYGRVTEAFF.

The chain uses TRBV21-1 and TRBJ2-1; whether TRBD2, the table's D call, matches the DNA was not checked. TRBV21-1 is noted as a pseudogene. There are 13 residues in the CDR3. CDR3 amino acids: CASSRRKINEQFF. Written as DNA, the CDR3 is TGTGCCAGCAGTCGGCGGAAAATTAATGAGCAGTTCTTC.